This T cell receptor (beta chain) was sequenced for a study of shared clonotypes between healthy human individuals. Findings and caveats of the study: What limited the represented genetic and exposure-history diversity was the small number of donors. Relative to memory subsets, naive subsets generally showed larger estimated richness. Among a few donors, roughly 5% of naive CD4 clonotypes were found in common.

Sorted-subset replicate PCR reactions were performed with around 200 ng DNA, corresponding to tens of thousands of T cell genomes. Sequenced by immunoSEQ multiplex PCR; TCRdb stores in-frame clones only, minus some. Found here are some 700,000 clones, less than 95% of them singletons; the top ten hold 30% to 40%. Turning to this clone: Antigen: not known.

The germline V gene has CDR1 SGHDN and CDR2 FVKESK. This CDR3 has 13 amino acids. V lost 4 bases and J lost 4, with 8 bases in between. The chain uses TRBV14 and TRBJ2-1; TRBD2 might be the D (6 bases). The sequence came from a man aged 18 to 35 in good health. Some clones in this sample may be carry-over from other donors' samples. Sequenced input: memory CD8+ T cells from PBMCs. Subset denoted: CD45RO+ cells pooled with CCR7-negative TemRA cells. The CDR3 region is CASSPTRYNEQFF. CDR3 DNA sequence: TGTGCCAGCAGCCCGACTAGGTACAATGAGCAGTTCTTC. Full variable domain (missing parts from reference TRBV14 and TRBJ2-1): EAGVTQFPSHSVIEKGQTVTLRCDPISGHDNLYWYRRVMGKEIKFLLHFVKESKQDESGMPNNRFLAERTGGTYSTLKVQPAELEDSGVYFCASSPTRYNEQFFGPGTRLTVL.